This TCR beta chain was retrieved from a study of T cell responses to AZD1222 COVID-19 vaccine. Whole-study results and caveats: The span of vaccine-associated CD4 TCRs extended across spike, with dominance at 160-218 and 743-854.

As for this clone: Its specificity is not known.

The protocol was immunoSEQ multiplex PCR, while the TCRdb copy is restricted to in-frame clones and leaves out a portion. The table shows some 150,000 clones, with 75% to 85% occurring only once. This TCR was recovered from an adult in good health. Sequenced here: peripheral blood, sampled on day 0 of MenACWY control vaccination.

CDR3 sequence: CASSPPTSKGTDTQYF. Written as DNA, the CDR3 is TGCGCCAGCAGCCCCCCTACTAGTAAAGGCACAGATACGCAGTATTTT. J is TRBJ2-3 and V is TRBV5-1, with D possibly TRBD2 on 5 matching bases. The V end lost 4 bases, the J end lost 1 base, and 16 bases lay between the germline ends. Germline V gives CDR1 SGHRS, CDR2 YFSETQ. The CDR3 contains 16 residues. The full variable domain, completed using reference TRBV5-1 and TRBJ2-3, is KAGVTQTPRYLIKTRGQQVTLSCSPISGHRSVSWYQQTPGQGLQFLFEYFSETQRNKGNFPGRFSGRQFSNSRSEMNVSTLELGDSALYLCASSPPTSKGTDTQYFGPGTRLTVL.